These 24 T cell receptor beta chains share one sample of origin, sequenced in a study of T-cell reconstitution after alpha-beta-depleted transplantation in children. TCRbeta library construction was performed incorporating unique molecular identifiers. TCRdb reprocessed the PCR reads via MiXCR and lists one record per CDR3 protein. The sample records fewer than 550,000 distinct CDR3 sequences, over 10% being singletons. The sample here was PBMCs, mostly from graft donor cells, taken 180 days after TCRalphabeta/CD19-depleted stem cell transplant. These receptors were collected from a female patient aged 2-9 years who had a stem cell transplant for aplastic anemia, so the T cells may come from the graft donor.

The CDR3 nucleotides read TGTGCCAGCATTACCCCTCGGGGGGCTAGCGGCCTTCGGGATGAGCAGTTCTTC. As protein: CASITPRGASGLRDEQFF. The chain carries TRBV6-2 or TRBV6-3 and TRBJ2-1; maybe TRBD2 (7 bases). The CDR3 loop spans 18 amino acids. From germline, CDR1 is MNHEY and CDR2 SVGEGT. Between the trimmed V and J ends, which lost 7 bases and 8 bases, there was a span of 30 bases.

Many counts were recorded for this clonotype. The genes are TRBV12-3 or TRBV12-4 and TRBJ1-2; TRBD1 matches 7 bases. With 4 bases clipped from V and 4 bases from J, the junction kept 3 bases outside the gene matches. CDR3 length: 13 residues. CDR3 nucleotide sequence: TGTGCCAGCAGTTGGACAGGCTCCTATGGCTACACCTTC. This gives the protein CASSWTGSYGYTF.

In its sample, this clonotype was seen many times. The chain combines TRBV12-3 or TRBV12-4 with TRBJ2-1; a weak D match, TRBD1 (5 bases). This CDR3 spans 15 amino acids. Trimming took off 6 bases at V and 0 bases at J, with 12 bases between the two ends. Written as DNA, the CDR3 is TGTGCCAGCAGCCGCACAGGTTCCTCCTACAATGAGCAGTTCTTC. This translates into CASSRTGSSYNEQFF.

In this sample, this clonotype turned up a few times. The chain uses TRBV18 and TRBJ1-1; D is ambiguous. The germline gives CDR1 KGHSH, CDR2 LQKENI. V lost 3 bases and J lost 3, with 14 bases in between. CDR3 size: 15 residues. Here the CDR3 DNA reads TGTGCCAGCTCACCGCCCCCTCCCTCGGACACTGAAGCTTTCTTT. Protein: CASSPPPPSDTEAFF. Filled out from reference TRBV18 and TRBJ1-1, the complete variable domain reads NAGVMQNPRHLVRRRGQEARLRCSPMKGHSHVYWYRQLPEEGLKFMVYLQKENIIDESGMPKERFSAEFPKEGPSILRIQQVVRGDSAAYFCASSPPPPSDTEAFFGQGTRLTVV.

This clonotype was detected a few times. This rearrangement joins TRBV7-9 to TRBJ2-3; no clear D. The CDR3 runs 15 residues. Trimming pared 0 bases from V and 6 bases from J, leaving 13 bases between. Germline CDR1 SEHNR, CDR2 FQNEAQ (reference sequence). DNA of the CDR3: TGTGCCAGCAGCTTAGCGGGCAGTTCGTCCGATACGCAGTATTTT. Translating it yields CASSLAGSSSDTQYF.

This clonotype has a count of ten or more. J is TRBJ2-7 and V is TRBV7-2, with D possibly TRBD2 on 6 matching bases. Germline V lookup: CDR1 SGHTA, CDR2 FQGNSA. The V end lost 3 bases, the J end lost 4 bases, and 16 bases lay between the germline ends. The CDR3 sequence is 15 residues long. This CDR3 is CASSFAGGRQYEQYV. In nucleotides, the CDR3 is TGTGCCAGCAGCTTCGCCGGAGGGAGGCAGTACGAGCAGTACGTC.

CDR3 in DNA: TGCGCCAGCAGCCAAGATGGGACAGGGAATCAGCCCCAGCATTTT. Residues: CASSQDGTGNQPQHF. This rearrangement joins TRBV4-3 to TRBJ1-5, with TRBD1 matching over 9 bases. The J segment lost 4 bases and the V segment lost 0 bases, leaving 1 base of the junction unmatched. CDR1 and CDR2 (germline): LGHNA, YSLEER. The CDR3 has 15 residues.

The genes are TRBV10-3 and TRBJ2-3; TRBD2 matches at 7 bases. V lost 3 bases to trimming and J lost 4 bases; unmatched junction nucleotides: 7. Germline CDR1 and CDR2: ENHRY and SYGVKD. This CDR3 comprises 15 residues. The DNA for the CDR3 is TGTGCCATCAGTGAATTGGTGGGAGGGGCAGATACGCAGTATTTT. Translated: CAISELVGGADTQYF.

This chain connects TRBV29-1 to TRBJ1-5, with D unresolved. The CDR3 runs to 13 residues. V was shortened by 4 bases and J by 4 bases, with 11 bases between the two germline ends. Germline V gene sequence: CDR1 SQVTM, CDR2 ANQGSEA. The CDR3 spells CSVGVGTNQPQHF. DNA of the CDR3: TGCAGCGTTGGGGTCGGAACTAATCAGCCCCAGCATTTT.

This clonotype occurred once. V usage is TRBV29-1 and J usage is TRBJ1-2; 7 bases are a match to TRBD1. The CDR3 is 12 amino acids. With 4 bases clipped from V and 2 bases from J, the junction kept 1 base outside the gene matches. CDR1 SQVTM and CDR2 ANQGSEA come from the germline V gene. This CDR3 is CSVAGGNYGYTF. In DNA, the CDR3 is TGCAGCGTTGCAGGGGGAAACTATGGCTACACCTTC.

This clonotype was seen a few times. The chain recombines TRBV4-3 with TRBJ2-1, with a possible D match to TRBD2 (5 bases). Germline V gene lookup returns CDR1 LGHNA and CDR2 YSLEER. V gave up 7 bases and J gave up 9 bases, with 16 bases separating them. The CDR3 sequence is 13 residues long. This CDR3 is CASTPLVGGEQFF. The CDR3 DNA sequence: TGCGCCAGCACCCCACTAGTGGGCGGTGAGCAGTTCTTC.

This clonotype has ten or more counts. The chain employs TRBV28 and TRBJ1-1; no clear D. Germline V gene sequence: CDR1 MDHEN, CDR2 SYDVKM. V dropped 4 bases and J dropped 6 bases, with 21 bases sitting between them. The CDR3 has 16 amino acids. The CDR3 DNA is TGTGCCAGCAGTTCCCGCGGCCCTGCTGCGAGGGCTGAAGCTTTCTTT. It translates to CASSSRGPAARAEAFF.

For this clonotype: Being one base from a much bigger clone, this may be a read error. V gene TRBV4-3 combines with J gene TRBJ2-6; possibly TRBD1 or TRBD2 for D (6 bases each). CDR1 is LGHNA and CDR2 is YSLEER in the germline V gene. CDR3 length equals 15 residues. As DNA, the CDR3 is TGCGCCAGCAGCCAGGGGGGATGGGGGGCCAACGTCCTGGCTTTC. Translated, it gives CASSQGGWGANVLAF.

This clonotype came up a few times. The chain employs TRBV28 and TRBJ2-7, with D possibly matching TRBD1 (6 bases). V shed 4 bases and J shed 5 bases, with 15 bases lying between them. CDR1 is MDHEN and CDR2 is SYDVKM in the germline V gene. The CDR3 covers 14 residues. CDR3 sequence (DNA): TGTGCCAGCAGTTCCCTTACAGGGTTCAACGAGCAGTACTTC. Protein sequence: CASSSLTGFNEQYF.

Only a few counts were recorded for this clonotype. This chain links TRBV6-2 or TRBV6-3 with TRBJ1-1; D gene uncertain. V shed 10 bases and J shed 4 bases, with 13 bases lying between them. The CDR3 runs 12 residues. Germline lookup yields CDR1 MNHEY and CDR2 SVGEGT. CDR3: CATRRAVTEAFF. Here the CDR3 DNA reads TGTGCCACCCGCCGGGCAGTCACTGAAGCTTTCTTT.

The V gene is TRBV7-2, the J gene TRBJ2-7; 8 bases fit TRBD1. V was pared by 5 bases and J by 3 bases, with 9 bases of the junction left unmatched. CDR3 length equals 15 residues. CDR1 is SGHTA and CDR2 is FQGNSA in the germline V gene. For the CDR3, the DNA is TGTGCCAGCAGCGATCCCTGGACAGGGATCTACGAGCAGTACGTC. It specifies CASSDPWTGIYEQYV.

The chain carries TRBV7-2 and TRBJ2-2; D gene uncertain. Trimming took 1 base from V and 2 from J, leaving 11 bases between them. Germline V CDR1 and CDR2: SGHTA, FQGNSA. This CDR3 spans 16 amino acids. The CDR3 here is CASSLVATSNTGELFF. The CDR3 region has the DNA TGTGCCAGCAGCTTAGTAGCTACTTCCAACACCGGGGAGCTGTTTTTT.

Comments on this clonotype: A read error may account for a junction end that differs from germline. V and J are TRBV7-9 and TRBJ2-7, with 10 bases lining up with TRBD2. The CDR3 length is 15 residues. Germline CDR1 SEHNR, CDR2 FQNEAQ (reference sequence). CDR3 bases: TGTGCCAGCAGCCCCCCGGGACTAGCGTACTACGAGCAGAACTTC. It specifies CASSPPGLAYYEQNF.

This clonotype turned up a few times. The J gene is TRBJ1-5, the V gene TRBV2; a weak D match, TRBD1 (6 bases). V gave up 6 bases and J gave up 2 bases, with 14 bases separating them. Germline CDR1 reads SNHLY; CDR2 reads FYNNEI. CDR3 length: 15 amino acids. The CDR3 nucleotides read TGTGCCAGCAGCTTCGGCGCAGGGGGCAATCAGCCCCAGCATTTT. Amino acid sequence: CASSFGAGGNQPQHF.

This clonotype was recorded many times. The chain couples TRBV28 to TRBJ2-2; D perhaps matches TRBD2 (6 bases). Trimming stripped 6 bases from V and 1 base from J, with 12 bases between. This CDR3 spans 15 amino acids. The V gene's germline CDR1 is MDHEN and CDR2 SYDVKM. CDR3 loop: CASSRAGQNTGELFF. CDR3 bases: TGTGCCAGCAGCCGAGCGGGCCAGAACACCGGGGAGCTGTTTTTT. The whole variable domain, remainder taken from reference TRBV28 and TRBJ2-2, is DVKVTQSSRYLVKRTGEKVFLECVQDMDHENMFWYRQDPGLGLRLIYFSYDVKMKEKGDIPEGYSVSREKKERFSLILESASTNQTSMYLCASSRAGQNTGELFFGEGSRLTVL.

This clonotype was detected ten times or more. The chain uses TRBV12-3 or TRBV12-4 and TRBJ1-2, with unresolved D. Trimming removed 5 bases at V and 3 bases at J, with 13 bases between. This CDR3 is 14 amino acids long. The CDR3 reads CASSRDTDDYGYTF. CDR3 in DNA: TGTGCCAGCAGTCGAGACACCGACGACTATGGCTACACCTTC.

The rearrangement uses TRBV4-3 and TRBJ2-3; D possibly corresponds to TRBD2 (6 bases). Trimming removed 6 bases from V and 6 bases from J, with 22 bases in between. CDR3 length: 16 amino acids. Germline CDR1 is LGHNA and CDR2 is YSLEER. The CDR3 nucleotides read TGCGCCAGCAGAACCGGACTAAATAGTCGTGCGGATACGCAGTATTTT. Protein product: CASRTGLNSRADTQYF.

The chain is built from TRBV7-9 and TRBJ2-7, with 8 positions matching TRBD1. The CDR3 spans 15 residues. With 5 bases clipped from V and 5 bases from J, the junction kept 11 bases outside the gene matches. Germline CDR1 is SEHNR and CDR2 is FQNEAQ (reference sequence). The CDR3 loop is CASSRVPGQEDEQYV. The CDR3 region has the DNA TGTGCCAGCAGCCGCGTCCCGGGACAGGAGGACGAGCAGTACGTC.

This rearrangement joins TRBV7-8 to TRBJ2-7; 13 bases fit TRBD2. The CDR3 length is 19 residues. After removal of 5 bases from V and 0 bases from J, the junction contained 13 bases not matched to a gene. Looked up from germline, CDR1 is SGHVS and CDR2 is FQNEAQ. The DNA for the CDR3 is TGTGCCAGCAGCCCAGGGTGGGGACTAGCGGGACTCAGCTCCTACGAGCAGTACTTC. It is translated as CASSPGWGLAGLSSYEQYF.